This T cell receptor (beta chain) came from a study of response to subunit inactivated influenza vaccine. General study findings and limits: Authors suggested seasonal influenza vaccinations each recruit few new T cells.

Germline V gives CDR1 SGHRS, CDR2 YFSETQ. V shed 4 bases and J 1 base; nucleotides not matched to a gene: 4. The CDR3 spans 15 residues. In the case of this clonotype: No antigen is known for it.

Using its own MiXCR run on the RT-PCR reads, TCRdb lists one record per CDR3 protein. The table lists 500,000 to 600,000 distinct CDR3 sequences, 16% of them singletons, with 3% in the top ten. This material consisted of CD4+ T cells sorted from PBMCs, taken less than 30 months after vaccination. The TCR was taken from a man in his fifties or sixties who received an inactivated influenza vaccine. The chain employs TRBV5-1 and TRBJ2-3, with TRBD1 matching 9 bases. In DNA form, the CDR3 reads TGCGCCAGCAGCGCGGGACAGGGAGGCACAGATACGCAGTATTTT. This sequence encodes CASSAGQGGTDTQYF.